Sequencing of this T cell receptor (beta chain) was carried out in a study of blood T cell repertoires in COVID-19. TCRdb's copy holds only in-frame clones and misses some; the assay was immunoSEQ multiplex PCR. The profile shows a few hundred thousand clones, roughly 85% of them singletons. V lost 1 base and J lost 9, with 8 bases in between. The V gene's germline CDR1 is SGHRS and CDR2 YFSETQ. The CDR3 has 13 residues. This receptor was obtained from a human donor in a cohort sampled during active COVID-19. The gene calls are TRBV5-1 and TRBJ1-6; D call uncertain. Sequences were obtained from peripheral blood. The CDR3 reads CASSLKGGSPLHF. CDR3 coding DNA: TGCGCCAGCAGCTTGAAAGGAGGTTCACCCCTCCACTTT.